A selection of T cell receptor beta chains follows, all from one sample in a study of blood T cell repertoires in COVID-19. TCRdb keeps only in-frame clones here, not all; method: immunoSEQ multiplex PCR. This sample carries 95,000 to 150,000 clones, less than 85% of them seen once, and the ten largest clones take under 0.95%. The sample consisted of peripheral blood. The source is a human donor with acute or convalescent COVID-19. The donor label of this sample is uncertain. Both conserved end residues are trimmed from each CDR3. The order of the fields is V gene, J gene, CDR3 protein.

v_call: TRBV5-1; j_call: TRBJ1-1; cdr3_aa: ASSLTGGVSPEAF
v_call: TRBV19; j_call: TRBJ1-3; cdr3_aa: ASTRQSTAGNTIY
v_call: TRBV10-3; j_call: TRBJ2-5; cdr3_aa: AISTGGETQY
v_call: TRBV9; j_call: TRBJ1-2; cdr3_aa: ASSVQGGYGYT
v_call: TRBV5-1; j_call: TRBJ1-2; cdr3_aa: ASSLTTTAGPANYGYT
v_call: TRBV2; j_call: TRBJ2-3; cdr3_aa: ASSKTGRGTNTQY
v_call: TRBV5-1; j_call: TRBJ2-5; cdr3_aa: ASSSQGRETQY
v_call: TRBV11-2; j_call: TRBJ1-2; cdr3_aa: ASSFGQASSLGYT
v_call: TRBV18; j_call: TRBJ1-1; cdr3_aa: ASSPQGTEAF
v_call: TRBV7-2; j_call: TRBJ1-6; cdr3_aa: ASRQTGVQTSPLH
v_call: TRBV5-1; j_call: TRBJ2-2; cdr3_aa: ASSGGPSGRSRTGELF
v_call: TRBV19; j_call: TRBJ1-3; cdr3_aa: ASSIFGTGPGNTIY
v_call: TRBV6-5; j_call: TRBJ1-6; cdr3_aa: ASIRDKLNSPLH
v_call: TRBV5-5; j_call: TRBJ1-2; cdr3_aa: ASSFGGANYGYT
v_call: TRBV6-1; j_call: TRBJ2-1; cdr3_aa: ASSLVSYNEQF
v_call: TRBV7-9; j_call: TRBJ1-1; cdr3_aa: ASSPGGNTEAF
v_call: TRBV5-1; j_call: TRBJ1-6; cdr3_aa: ASSLEGAGNSPLH
v_call: TRBV7-8; j_call: TRBJ1-5; cdr3_aa: ASSPLGGRIQPQH
v_call: TRBV29-1; j_call: TRBJ1-1; cdr3_aa: SVEDPLYKGGTEAF
v_call: TRBV6-5; j_call: TRBJ1-3; cdr3_aa: ASSYGRGLSGNTIY
v_call: TRBV28; j_call: TRBJ1-6; cdr3_aa: ASSGGGRGLGSPLH
v_call: TRBV18; j_call: TRBJ2-5; cdr3_aa: ASSPIAEETQY
v_call: TRBV4-1; j_call: TRBJ2-3; cdr3_aa: ASSPPAGEGDTQY
v_call: TRBV3-1/TRBV3-2; j_call: TRBJ2-3; cdr3_aa: ASSQGLRTSASTDTQY
v_call: TRBV13; j_call: TRBJ1-1; cdr3_aa: ASSTLRGSKTEAF
v_call: TRBV27; j_call: TRBJ1-6; cdr3_aa: ASSFGTVYSPLH
v_call: TRBV14; j_call: TRBJ2-6; cdr3_aa: ASSRTGAGANVLT
v_call: TRBV28; j_call: TRBJ2-1; cdr3_aa: ASSFQGTGNEQF
v_call: TRBV6-5; j_call: TRBJ2-2; cdr3_aa: ATSGLAANTGELF